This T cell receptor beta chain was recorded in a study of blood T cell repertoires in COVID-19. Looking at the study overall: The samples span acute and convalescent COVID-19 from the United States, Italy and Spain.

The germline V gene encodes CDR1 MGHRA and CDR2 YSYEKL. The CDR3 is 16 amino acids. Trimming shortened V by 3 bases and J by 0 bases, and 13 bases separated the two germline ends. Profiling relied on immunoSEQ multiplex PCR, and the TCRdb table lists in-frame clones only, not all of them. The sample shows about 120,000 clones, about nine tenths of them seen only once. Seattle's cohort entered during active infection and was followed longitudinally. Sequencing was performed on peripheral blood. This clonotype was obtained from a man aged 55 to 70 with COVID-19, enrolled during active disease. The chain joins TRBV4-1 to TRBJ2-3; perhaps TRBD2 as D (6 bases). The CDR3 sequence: CASSQDLAASTDTQYF. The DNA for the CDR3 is TGCGCCAGCAGCCAGGACTTAGCGGCAAGCACAGATACGCAGTATTTT.